One T cell receptor (beta chain) is described in this entry. The CDR3 is 15 residues long. The germline CDR1 and CDR2 sequences are SGHVS and FQNEAQ. Between the trimmed V and J ends, which lost 5 bases and 2 bases, there was a span of 16 bases. This specimen belongs to a study of shared clonotypes between healthy human individuals. Assay used: immunoSEQ multiplex PCR; TCRdb lists only in-frame clones, some missing. The sample includes around 600,000 clones, 97% seen only once; the top ten take about 0.06%. J is TRBJ2-7 and V is TRBV7-8; D not resolved. This TCR came from a woman in her 30s in good health. Material: naive CD4+ T cells sorted from blood. The subset: CD45RA+ positively selected. CDR3 residues: CASSPRRRTTYEQYF. CDR3 bases: TGTGCCAGCAGCCCCCGTCGTCGGACGACCTACGAGCAGTACTTC.